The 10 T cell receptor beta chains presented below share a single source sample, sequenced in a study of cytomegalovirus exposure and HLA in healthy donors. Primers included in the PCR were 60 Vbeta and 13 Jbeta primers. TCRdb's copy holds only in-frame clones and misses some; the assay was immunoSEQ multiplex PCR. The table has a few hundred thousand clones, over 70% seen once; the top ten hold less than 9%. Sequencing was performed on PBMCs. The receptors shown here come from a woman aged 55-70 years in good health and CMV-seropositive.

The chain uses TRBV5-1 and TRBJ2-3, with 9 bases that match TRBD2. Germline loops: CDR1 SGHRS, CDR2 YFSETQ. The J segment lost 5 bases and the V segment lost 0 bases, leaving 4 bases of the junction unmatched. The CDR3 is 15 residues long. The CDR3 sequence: CASSLGSGSRDTQYF. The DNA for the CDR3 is TGCGCCAGCAGCTTGGGTAGCGGGAGTAGAGATACGCAGTATTTT. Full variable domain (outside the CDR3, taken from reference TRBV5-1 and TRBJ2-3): KAGVTQTPRYLIKTRGQQVTLSCSPISGHRSVSWYQQTPGQGLQFLFEYFSETQRNKGNFPGRFSGRQFSNSRSEMNVSTLELGDSALYLCASSLGSGSRDTQYFGPGTRLTVL.

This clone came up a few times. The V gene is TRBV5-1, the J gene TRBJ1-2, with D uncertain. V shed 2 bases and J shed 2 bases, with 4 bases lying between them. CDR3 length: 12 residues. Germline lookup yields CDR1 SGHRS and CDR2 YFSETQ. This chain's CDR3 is CASSFQNYGYTF. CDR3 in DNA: TGCGCCAGCAGCTTTCAGAACTATGGCTACACCTTC.

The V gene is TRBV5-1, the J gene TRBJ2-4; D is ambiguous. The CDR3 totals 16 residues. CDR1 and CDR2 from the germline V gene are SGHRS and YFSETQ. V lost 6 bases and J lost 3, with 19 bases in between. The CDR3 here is CASTFSPDTNKNIQYF. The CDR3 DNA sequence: TGCGCCAGCACCTTCTCCCCCGACACAAACAAAAACATTCAGTACTTC.

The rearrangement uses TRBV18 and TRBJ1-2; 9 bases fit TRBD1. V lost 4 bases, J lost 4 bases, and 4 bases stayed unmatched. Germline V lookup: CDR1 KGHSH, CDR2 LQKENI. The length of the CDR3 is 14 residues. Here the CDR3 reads CASSQGQGGYGYTF. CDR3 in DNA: TGTGCCAGCTCACAGGGACAGGGAGGCTATGGCTACACCTTC. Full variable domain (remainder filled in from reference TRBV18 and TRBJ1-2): NAGVMQNPRHLVRRRGQEARLRCSPMKGHSHVYWYRQLPEEGLKFMVYLQKENIIDESGMPKERFSAEFPKEGPSILRIQQVVRGDSAAYFCASSQGQGGYGYTFGSGTRLTVV.

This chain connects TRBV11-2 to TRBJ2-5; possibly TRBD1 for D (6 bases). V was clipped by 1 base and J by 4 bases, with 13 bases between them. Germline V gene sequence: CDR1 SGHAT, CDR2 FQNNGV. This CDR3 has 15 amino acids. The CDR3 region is CASSLVTGIVETQYF. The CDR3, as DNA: TGTGCCAGCAGCTTAGTCACAGGGATAGTAGAGACCCAGTACTTC.

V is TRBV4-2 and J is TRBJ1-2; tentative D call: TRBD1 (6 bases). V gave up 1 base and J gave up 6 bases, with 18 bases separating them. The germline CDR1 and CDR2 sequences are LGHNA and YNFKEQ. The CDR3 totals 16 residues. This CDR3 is CASSQAGQSKGNGYTF. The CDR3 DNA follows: TGTGCCAGCAGCCAAGCAGGACAGTCTAAGGGGAATGGCTACACCTTC.

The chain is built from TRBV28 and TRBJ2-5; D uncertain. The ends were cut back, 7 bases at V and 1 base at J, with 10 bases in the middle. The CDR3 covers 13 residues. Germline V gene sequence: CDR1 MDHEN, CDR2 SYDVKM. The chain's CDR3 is CASTARPQETQYF. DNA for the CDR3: TGTGCCAGCACGGCGAGGCCCCAAGAGACCCAGTACTTC.

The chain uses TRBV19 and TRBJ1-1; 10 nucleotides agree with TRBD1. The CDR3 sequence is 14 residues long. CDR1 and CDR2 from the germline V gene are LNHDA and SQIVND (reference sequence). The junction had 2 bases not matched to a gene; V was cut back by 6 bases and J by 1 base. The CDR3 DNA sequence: TGTGCCAGTAGGTGGACAGGGGGGAACACTGAAGCTTTCTTT. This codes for CASRWTGGNTEAFF.

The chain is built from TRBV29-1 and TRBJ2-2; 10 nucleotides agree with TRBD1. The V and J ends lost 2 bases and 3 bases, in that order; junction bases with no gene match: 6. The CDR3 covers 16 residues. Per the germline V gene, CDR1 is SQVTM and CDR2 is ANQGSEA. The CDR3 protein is CSVEFRDRGYTGELFF. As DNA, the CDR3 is TGCAGCGTTGAATTCCGGGACAGGGGCTACACCGGGGAGCTGTTTTTT.

The DNA of the CDR3 is TGCAGCGCCCGACAGGGGCCAAACTATGGCTACACCTTC. Its translation: CSARQGPNYGYTF. The J gene is TRBJ1-2, the V gene TRBV29-1; 8 bases fit TRBD1. This CDR3 contains 13 residues. The J segment lost 2 bases and the V segment lost 7 bases, leaving 6 bases of the junction unmatched. Germline V gene sequence: CDR1 SQVTM, CDR2 ANQGSEA.